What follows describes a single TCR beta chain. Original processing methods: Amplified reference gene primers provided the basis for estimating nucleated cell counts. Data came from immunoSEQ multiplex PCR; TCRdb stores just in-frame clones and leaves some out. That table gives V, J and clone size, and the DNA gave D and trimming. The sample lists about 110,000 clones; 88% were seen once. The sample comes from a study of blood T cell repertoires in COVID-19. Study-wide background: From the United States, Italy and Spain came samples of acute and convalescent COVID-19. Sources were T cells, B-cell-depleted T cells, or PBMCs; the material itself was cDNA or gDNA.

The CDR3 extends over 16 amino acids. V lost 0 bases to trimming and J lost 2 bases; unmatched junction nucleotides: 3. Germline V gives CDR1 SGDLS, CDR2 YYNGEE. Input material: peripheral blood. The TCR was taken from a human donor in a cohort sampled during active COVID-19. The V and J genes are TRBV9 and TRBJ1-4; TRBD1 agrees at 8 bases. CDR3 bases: TGTGCCAGCAGCGTAGGGACAGGGCCTACTAATGAAAAACTGTTTTTT. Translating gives CASSVGTGPTNEKLFF. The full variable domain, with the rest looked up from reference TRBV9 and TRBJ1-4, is DSGVTQTPKHLITATGQRVTLRCSPRSGDLSVYWYQQSLDQGLQFLIQYYNGEERAKGNILERFSAQQFPDLHSELNLSSLELGDSALYFCASSVGTGPTNEKLFFGSGTQLSVL.